A single sample gave rise to the 8 T cell receptor beta chains below, sequenced in a study of blood T cells in healthy people across ages. A second PCR, run for roughly 7 to 12 cycles, used a sample-barcoded 5' primer plus a J-beta primer mix. Using its own MiXCR run on the 5' RACE reads, TCRdb lists one record per CDR3 protein. Of around 780,000 distinct CDR3 sequences listed, about a quarter are singletons. The same sample was also studied in work on T cells of mothers and their children.

Source material: blood. The receptors shown here come from a boy between 10 and 17 years old in good health.

This clonotype was picked up a small number of times. V usage is TRBV5-1 and J usage is TRBJ2-6; TRBD2 is a possible D gene (7 bases). Trimming cost V 5 bases and J 2 bases, with 11 bases left between them. Germline V gives CDR1 SGHRS, CDR2 YFSETQ. This CDR3 is 15 amino acids long. The DNA for the CDR3 is TGCGCCAGCAGTGGGGGGGGCGCTGGGGCCAACGTCCTGACTTTC. Its translation: CASSGGGAGANVLTF.

The rearrangement joins TRBV5-1 to TRBJ2-1; 8 bases map to TRBD2. The CDR3 loop spans 15 amino acids. The J segment lost 10 bases and the V segment lost 0 bases, leaving 9 bases of the junction unmatched. Looked up from germline, CDR1 is SGHRS and CDR2 is YFSETQ. Written as DNA, the CDR3 is TGCGCCAGCAGCTTGGAACTAGCGGAGTTTAAGGAGCAGTTCTTC. Its protein product is CASSLELAEFKEQFF.

This chain joins TRBV5-1 and TRBJ1-1; the D is unclear. V gave up 1 base and J gave up 3 bases, with 16 bases separating them. CDR1 SGHRS and CDR2 YFSETQ come from the germline V gene. The CDR3 runs to 16 residues. The DNA of the CDR3 is TGCGCCAGCAGCTTGAGCCGGGGTGGGGTGGACACTGAAGCTTTCTTT. Protein: CASSLSRGGVDTEAFF.

This clonotype was picked up many times. This rearrangement joins TRBV12-3 or TRBV12-4 to TRBJ2-1; D is perhaps TRBD2 (5 bases). The CDR3 covers 11 residues. The CDR3 spells CASLRGNEQFF. The CDR3 DNA is TGTGCTAGTCTTCGAGGGAATGAGCAGTTCTTC.

This clonotype turned up a few times. The J gene is TRBJ2-7, the V gene TRBV27, with D perhaps matching TRBD1 or TRBD2 (6 bases each). From germline, CDR1 is MNHEY and CDR2 SMNVEV (reference sequence). Deletions cut 4 bases from V and 0 bases from J, with 13 bases between. The CDR3 extends over 15 amino acids. CDR3 bases: TGTGCCAGCAGTTCTCGAGGAGGGGGCTCCTACGAGCAGTACTTC. Protein: CASSSRGGGSYEQYF.

V and J are TRBV7-3 and TRBJ2-2, with D possibly TRBD2 on 6 matching bases. V dropped 5 bases and J dropped 4 bases, with 17 bases sitting between them. The CDR3 has 16 amino acids. The germline V gene has CDR1 SGHTA and CDR2 FQGTGA. The CDR3 nucleotides are TGTGCCAGCAGCCCAAGCGGGCCCCCGGGCACCGGGGAGCTGTTTTTT. This sequence encodes CASSPSGPPGTGELFF.

The chain recombines TRBV15 with TRBJ2-5; perhaps TRBD1 as D (5 bases). In germline, CDR1 is LNHNV, CDR2 YYDKDF (reference sequence). This CDR3 is 14 amino acids long. Deletions cut 5 bases from V and 2 bases from J, with 12 bases between. The CDR3 is CATSPHRLQETQYF. The CDR3 DNA sequence: TGTGCCACCAGCCCACACAGGTTACAAGAGACCCAGTACTTC.

The chain carries TRBV27 and TRBJ1-1; D is perhaps TRBD1 (5 bases). This CDR3 is 13 amino acids long. Trimming stripped 2 bases from V and 5 bases from J, with 9 bases between. Germline V lookup: CDR1 MNHEY, CDR2 SMNVEV (reference sequence). The CDR3 protein is CASSLRGLTEAFF. The CDR3, as DNA: TGTGCCAGCAGTTTACGGGGGTTAACTGAAGCTTTCTTT.